This record covers a single TCR beta chain. Antigen specificity is unknown. Measured with immunoSEQ multiplex PCR; TCRdb has only the in-frame clones, and not every one. The sample holds some 33,000 clones; roughly 74% are singletons and the top ten take approximately 0.29%. This sample was taken from a study of STAT5B mutations in CD4+ large granular lymphocyte leukemia. Across the whole study: Among healthy donors, a particular HLA allele went with more CDR3 'QG' motifs. Whole-study findings and limits: 25% of private leukemic clonotypes occurred rarely in other patients' non-leukemic repertoires. 8/27 top patient clones versus 2/35 control clones were TRBV06-family.

Trimming pared 7 bases from V and 1 base from J, leaving 10 bases between. CDR1 is SNHLY and CDR2 is FYNNEI in the germline V gene. The CDR3 is 13 amino acids. This sequence originates from a human donor in good health. V and J are TRBV2 and TRBJ1-1; D ambiguous. Sequencing used CD4+ T cells from blood buffy coats. The DNA of the CDR3 is TGTGCCAGCATAATGGTCGGGAACACTGAAGCTTTCTTT. This gives the protein CASIMVGNTEAFF.